Sequencing of this T cell receptor beta chain was carried out in a study of blood T cells in healthy people across ages. Looking at the study overall: Through template switching, about one barcoded beta molecule was captured per two T cells, as measured in model experiments. The study, taken as a whole, reports: Changes seen in expanded clonotypes were possibly confounded by donor CMV status left unknown. A strong correlation was found between TCR beta diversity and the percentage of naive T cells. Aged donors had fewer naive CD4+ cells and lower diversity than long-lived donors.

Germline CDR1 reads SGDLS; CDR2 reads YYNGEE. This CDR3 region has 15 residues. V lost 0 bases and J lost 5; bases outside the gene matches: 7. In this sample, this clonotype turned up a few times. Its antigen is still unknown. The use of a sample-barcoded 5' primer and a J-beta primer mix characterized a second PCR of roughly 6 to 12 cycles. In TCRdb, the 5' RACE reads were re-called with MiXCR into one record per CDR3 protein. The repertoire holds around 800,000 distinct CDR3 sequences, with around a quarter as singletons. Another study also made use of these data, one on T cells of mothers and their children.

The source material was blood. The TCR sequence derives from a boy aged 5-17 years in good health. This rearrangement joins TRBV9 to TRBJ2-5, with 7 bases aligning to TRBD1. CDR3 nucleotide sequence: TGTGCCAGCAGCGTAGGACAGGGAGACGGGGAGACCCAGTACTTC. Its translation is CASSVGQGDGETQYF. The full variable domain, with the rest looked up from reference TRBV9 and TRBJ2-5, is DSGVTQTPKHLITATGQRVTLRCSPRSGDLSVYWYQQSLDQGLQFLIQYYNGEERAKGNILERFSAQQFPDLHSELNLSSLELGDSALYFCASSVGQGDGETQYFGPGTRLLVL.